This paragraph reports one T cell receptor (beta chain). Its antigen remains unidentified. These data belong to a study of T cell responses to AZD1222 COVID-19 vaccine. Overall study context: Analyses pooled second doses at about 4 or about 12 weeks.

Profiled with immunoSEQ multiplex PCR; TCRdb holds only in-frame clones, not every one. The sample shows 45,000 to 55,000 clones, around 80% of them seen only once. Germline CDR1 SGHKS, CDR2 YYEKEE (reference sequence). The J segment lost 7 bases and the V segment lost 6 bases, leaving 10 bases of the junction unmatched. The CDR3 spans 14 residues. Broader study findings: Only six people who got AZD1222 tested seropositive at baseline. All repertoire sampling was performed exclusively after the peak T cell response. The CD4 TCRs associated with vaccination extended across spike and predominated at 160-218 and 743-854.

The chain employs TRBV5-5 and TRBJ1-1, with TRBD1 matching over 9 bases. The receptor was isolated from an adult in good health. The source was peripheral blood, collected on day 0 of AZD1222 vaccination. CDR3 residues: CASTLRQGGIEAFF. As DNA, the CDR3 is TGTGCCAGCACCCTCCGACAGGGGGGCATTGAAGCTTTCTTT.